A selection of T cell receptor beta chains follows, all from one sample in a study of cytomegalovirus exposure and HLA in healthy donors. Here immunoSEQ multiplex PCR was the method, and the copy in TCRdb shows in-frame clones only, minus some. The repertoire has 200,000 or so clones, around 86% of them found once; the top ten carry 2.5% to 3%. The sequencing input was PBMCs. The source is a woman aged 40-49 years in good health and CMV-seronegative. CDR3s include the opening cysteine and the closing phenylalanine or tryptophan.

J	V	CDR3
TRBJ1-2	TRBV2	CASSETGNYGYTF
TRBJ1-1	TRBV10-1	CASMLGEIGRMNTEAFF
TRBJ1-3	TRBV7-2	CASSLGWGRLNGNTIYF
TRBJ1-2	TRBV28	CASSFWGDPNYGYTF
TRBJ2-5	TRBV5-1	CASSPGTSGRETQYF
TRBJ1-2	TRBV2	CASSVGQAYGYTF
TRBJ2-3	TRBV5-1	CASSLVAGGPDTQYF
TRBJ2-3	TRBV11-2	CASSWRPRDRGTDTQYF
TRBJ2-2	TRBV7-9	CASSPRMGELFF
TRBJ2-2	TRBV27	CASSSNLTPGELFF
TRBJ2-1	TRBV4-1	CASSQDPQGEQFF
TRBJ2-2	TRBV6-6	CASSYSTGNTGELFF
TRBJ2-7	TRBV28	CASSFSDRAYEQYF
TRBJ1-2	TRBV5-1	CASSQDTGQINGYTF
TRBJ1-1	TRBV5-1	CASRFLDREGTEAFF
TRBJ2-7	TRBV7-2	CASSLEWSREQYF
TRBJ1-1	TRBV7-8	CASSPRTLNTEAFF
TRBJ2-1	TRBV9	CASSVAAGGGYNEQFF
TRBJ2-7	TRBV18	CASSPAVQGRNEQYF
TRBJ2-3	TRBV5-1	CASSLARGPSDTQYF
TRBJ1-4	TRBV28	CASRLQGVGEKLFF
TRBJ2-1	TRBV7-2	CASSFPGGVEQFF
TRBJ1-1	TRBV2	CASRETGVRNTEAFF
TRBJ2-5	TRBV7-3	CASSSTGVETQYF
TRBJ2-1	TRBV2	CASSVEGRRQFF
TRBJ2-3	TRBV5-4	CASSGTGVPDTQYF
TRBJ2-2	TRBV5-6	CASSRIIQRSITGELFF
TRBJ2-2	TRBV7-3	CASSLTYSGGTGELFF
TRBJ1-4	TRBV7-9	CASSGTLNEKLFF
TRBJ1-1	TRBV9	CASSPDYVNTEAFF
TRBJ1-2	TRBV19	CASSHQGGYGYTF
TRBJ1-1	TRBV27	CASSLTGLHTEAFF
TRBJ1-5	TRBV6-6	CASSYGPYSNQPQHF
TRBJ1-1	TRBV29-1	CSVRAVNTEAFF
TRBJ2-3	TRBV7-3	CASSLGGSSGDTQYF
TRBJ1-1	TRBV2	CASSENEGRTEAFF
TRBJ2-7	TRBV30	CAWSDGGRTYEQYF
TRBJ1-2	TRBV11-2	CASSPGTGVAYGYTF
TRBJ1-1	TRBV2	CARRKGENTEAFF
TRBJ1-1	TRBV5-1	CASRGGSPGAGDTEAFF
TRBJ2-7	TRBV7-7	CASSPGTGSYEQYF
TRBJ2-3	TRBV5-4	CASSYGQGAGDTQYF
TRBJ2-1	TRBV19	CASSIDQVEQFF
TRBJ2-7	TRBV7-2	CASSPHWTASYEQYF
TRBJ1-4	TRBV2	CASSEIGGANEKLFF
TRBJ2-2	TRBV4-1	CASSQGGQGATGELFF
TRBJ2-7	TRBV18	CASSTAQREVEQYF
TRBJ2-7	TRBV7-8	CASSLGRVGREQYF
TRBJ2-7	TRBV6-5	CASSYSLNRGLYEQYF
TRBJ2-3	TRBV7-2	CASSSLLGQGSADTQYF
TRBJ2-5	TRBV29-1	CSVVVLETQYF
TRBJ2-3	TRBV5-1	CASTGGTSTDTQYF
TRBJ2-7	TRBV7-8	CASSSPDNFGTPEQYF
TRBJ2-3	TRBV7-2	CASSLNAGEGTDTQYF
TRBJ2-7	TRBV6-5	CASSYSNVGLTSGQYF
TRBJ1-1	TRBV13	CASSQGHWDTEAFF
TRBJ1-1	TRBV9	CASSVGGGDTEAFF
TRBJ1-1	TRBV30	CASAGTVNTEAFF